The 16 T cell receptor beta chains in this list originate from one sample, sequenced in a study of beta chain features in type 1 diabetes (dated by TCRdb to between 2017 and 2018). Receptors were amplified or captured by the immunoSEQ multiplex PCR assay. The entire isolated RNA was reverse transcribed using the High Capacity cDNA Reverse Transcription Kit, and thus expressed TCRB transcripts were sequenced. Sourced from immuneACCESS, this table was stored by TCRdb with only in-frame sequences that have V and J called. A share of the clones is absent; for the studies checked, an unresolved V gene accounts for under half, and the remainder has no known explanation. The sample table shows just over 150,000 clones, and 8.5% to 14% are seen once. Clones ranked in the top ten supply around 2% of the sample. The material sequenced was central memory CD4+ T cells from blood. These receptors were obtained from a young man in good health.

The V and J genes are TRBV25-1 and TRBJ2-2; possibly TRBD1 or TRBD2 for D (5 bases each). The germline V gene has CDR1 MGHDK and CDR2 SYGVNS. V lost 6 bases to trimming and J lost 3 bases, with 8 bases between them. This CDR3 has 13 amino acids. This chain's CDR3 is CASSRGDTGELFF. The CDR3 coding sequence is TGTGCCAGCAGCCGAGGGGACACCGGGGAGCTGTTTTTT.

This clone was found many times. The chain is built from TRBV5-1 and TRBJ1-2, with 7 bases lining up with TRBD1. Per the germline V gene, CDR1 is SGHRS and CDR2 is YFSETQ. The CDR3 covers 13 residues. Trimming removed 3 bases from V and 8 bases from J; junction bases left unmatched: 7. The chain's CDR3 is CASSWDSLGGYTF. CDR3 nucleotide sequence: TGCGCCAGCAGCTGGGACAGCCTGGGAGGCTACACCTTC. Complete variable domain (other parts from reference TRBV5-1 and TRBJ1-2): KAGVTQTPRYLIKTRGQQVTLSCSPISGHRSVSWYQQTPGQGLQFLFEYFSETQRNKGNFPGRFSGRQFSNSRSEMNVSTLELGDSALYLCASSWDSLGGYTFGSGTRLTVV.

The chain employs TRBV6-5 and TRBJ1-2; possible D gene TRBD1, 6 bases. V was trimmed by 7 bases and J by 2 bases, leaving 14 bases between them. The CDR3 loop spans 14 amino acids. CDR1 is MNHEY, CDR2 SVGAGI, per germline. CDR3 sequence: CASKPTDRNYGYTF. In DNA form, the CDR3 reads TGTGCCAGCAAGCCCACCGACAGGAACTATGGCTACACCTTC.

This CDR3 is CATSRVPGASAYEGDTQYF. CDR3 sequence (DNA): TGTGCCACCAGCAGAGTCCCCGGGGCTAGCGCCTACGAGGGAGATACGCAGTATTTT. The chain links TRBV15 to TRBJ2-3; maybe TRBD2 (6 bases). The germline CDR1 and CDR2 sequences are LNHNV and YYDKDF (reference sequence). Deletions cut 1 base from V and 5 bases from J, with 25 bases between. The CDR3 loop spans 19 amino acids.

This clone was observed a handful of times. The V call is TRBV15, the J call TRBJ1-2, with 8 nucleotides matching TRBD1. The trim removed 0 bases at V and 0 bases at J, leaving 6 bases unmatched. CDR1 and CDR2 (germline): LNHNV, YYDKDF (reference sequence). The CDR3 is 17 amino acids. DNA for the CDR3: TGTGCCACCAGCAGAGATCAGGGGGCCTTAGCTAACTATGGCTACACCTTC. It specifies CATSRDQGALANYGYTF.

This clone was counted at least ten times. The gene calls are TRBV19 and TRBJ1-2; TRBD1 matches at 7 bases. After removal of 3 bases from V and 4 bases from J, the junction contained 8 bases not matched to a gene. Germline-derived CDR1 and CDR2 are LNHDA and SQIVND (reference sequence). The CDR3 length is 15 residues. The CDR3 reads CASSMPGTEVYGYTF. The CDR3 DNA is TGTGCCAGTAGTATGCCGGGGACAGAGGTCTATGGCTACACCTTC. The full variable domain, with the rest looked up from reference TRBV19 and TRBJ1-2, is DGGITQSPKYLFRKEGQNVTLSCEQNLNHDAMYWYRQDPGQGLRLIYYSQIVNDFQKGDIAEGYSVSREKKESFPLTVTSAQKNPTAFYLCASSMPGTEVYGYTFGSGTRLTVV.

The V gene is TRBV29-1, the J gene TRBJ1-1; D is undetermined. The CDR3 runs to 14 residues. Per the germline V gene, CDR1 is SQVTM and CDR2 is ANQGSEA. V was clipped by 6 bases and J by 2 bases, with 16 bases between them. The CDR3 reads CSVHVGSGNTEAFF. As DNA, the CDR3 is TGCAGCGTCCATGTTGGGAGCGGAAACACTGAAGCTTTCTTT.

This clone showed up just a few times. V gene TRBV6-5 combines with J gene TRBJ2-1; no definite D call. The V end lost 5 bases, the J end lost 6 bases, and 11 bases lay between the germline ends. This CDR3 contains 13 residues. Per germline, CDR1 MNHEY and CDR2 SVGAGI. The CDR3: CASSRLQGNEQFF. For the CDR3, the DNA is TGTGCCAGCAGTCGACTTCAAGGCAATGAGCAGTTCTTC.

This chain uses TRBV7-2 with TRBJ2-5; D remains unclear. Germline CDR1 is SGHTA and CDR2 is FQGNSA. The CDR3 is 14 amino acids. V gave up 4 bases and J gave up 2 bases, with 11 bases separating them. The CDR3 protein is CASSSRLTQETQYF. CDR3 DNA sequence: TGTGCCAGCAGCTCCCGATTGACTCAAGAGACCCAGTACTTC.

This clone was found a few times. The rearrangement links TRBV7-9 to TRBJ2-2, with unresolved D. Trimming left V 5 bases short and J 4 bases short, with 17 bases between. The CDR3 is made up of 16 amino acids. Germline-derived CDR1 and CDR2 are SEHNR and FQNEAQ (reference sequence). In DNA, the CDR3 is TGTGCCAGCAGCCCACCGGGCCACCCGGGCACCGGGGAGCTGTTTTTT. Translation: CASSPPGHPGTGELFF.

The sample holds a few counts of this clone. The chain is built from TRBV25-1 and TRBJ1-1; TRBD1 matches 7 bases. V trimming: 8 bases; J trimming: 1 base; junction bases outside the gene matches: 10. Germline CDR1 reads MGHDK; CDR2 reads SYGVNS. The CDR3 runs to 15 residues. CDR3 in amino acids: CASLPPGTANTEAFF. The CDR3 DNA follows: TGTGCCAGCCTACCTCCGGGGACAGCGAACACTGAAGCTTTCTTT. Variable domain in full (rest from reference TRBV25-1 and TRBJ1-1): EADIYQTPRYLVIGTGKKITLECSQTMGHDKMYWYQQDPGMELHLIHYSYGVNSTEKGDLSSESTVSRIRTEHFPLTLESARPSHTSQYLCASLPPGTANTEAFFGQGTRLTVV.

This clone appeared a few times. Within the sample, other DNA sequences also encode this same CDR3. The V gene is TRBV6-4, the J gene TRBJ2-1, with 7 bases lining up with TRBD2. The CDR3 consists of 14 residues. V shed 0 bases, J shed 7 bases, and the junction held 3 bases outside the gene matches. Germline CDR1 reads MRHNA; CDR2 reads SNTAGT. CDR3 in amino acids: CASSDSGLVNEQFF. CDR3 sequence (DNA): TGTGCCAGCAGTGACTCAGGACTAGTGAATGAGCAGTTCTTC.

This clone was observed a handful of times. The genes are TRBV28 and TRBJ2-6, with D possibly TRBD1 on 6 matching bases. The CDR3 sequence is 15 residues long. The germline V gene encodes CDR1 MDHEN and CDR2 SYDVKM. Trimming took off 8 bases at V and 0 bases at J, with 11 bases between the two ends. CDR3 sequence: CASSQGSSGANVLTF. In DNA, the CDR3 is TGTGCCAGCTCACAGGGATCCTCTGGGGCCAACGTCCTGACTTTC.

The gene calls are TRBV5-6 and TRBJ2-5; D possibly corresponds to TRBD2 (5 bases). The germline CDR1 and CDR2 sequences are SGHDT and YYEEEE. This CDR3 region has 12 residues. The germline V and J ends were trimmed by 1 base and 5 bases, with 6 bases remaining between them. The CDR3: CASSLSGETQYF. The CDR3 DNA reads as TGTGCCAGCAGCTTGTCGGGGGAGACCCAGTACTTC.

The CDR3 is CASSLDTSSYNEQFF. In DNA, the CDR3 is TGCGCCAGCAGTCTTGACACCAGCTCCTACAATGAGCAGTTCTTC. The rearrangement joins TRBV4-3 to TRBJ2-1; D remains unclear. With 6 bases removed from V and 0 bases from J, the gap between germline ends came to 12 bases. This CDR3 comprises 15 residues. Germline V CDR1 and CDR2: LGHNA, YSLEER.

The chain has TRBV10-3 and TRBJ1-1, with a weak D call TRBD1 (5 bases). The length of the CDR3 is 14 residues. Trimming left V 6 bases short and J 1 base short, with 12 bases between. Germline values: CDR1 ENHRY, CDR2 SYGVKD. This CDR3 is CAIRKTEKNTEAFF. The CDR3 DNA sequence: TGTGCCATCAGAAAGACAGAAAAGAACACTGAAGCTTTCTTT.